Shown below are 24 T cell receptor beta chains from a single sample sequenced in a study of glioma-infiltrating T cells. The iRepertoire nested amplicon-rescue multiplex PCR amplified TCR alpha and beta CDR3s from RNA. MiXCR, applied by TCRdb to the multiplex PCR reads, yields one record per CDR3 protein. The sample shows approximately 100,000 distinct CDR3 sequences, about 25% of them seen only once. The sample consisted of glioma tissue, nonneoplastic brain tissue, or PBMCs (not recorded which). These receptors all come from a human donor with low-grade glioma or glioblastoma, undergoing nonglioma brain surgery, or in good health (not recorded which).

Note on this clonotype: A read error may explain this, as a much larger clone is one base away. J is TRBJ2-5 and V is TRBV18, with a weak D call TRBD1 (5 bases). Germline CDR1 and CDR2: KGHSH and LQKENI. CDR3 length equals 13 residues. V was trimmed by 6 bases and J by 5 bases, leaving 13 bases between them. In DNA form, the CDR3 reads TGTGCCAGCTCTCCTCAGGGTCCGGAGACCCAGTACTTC. Its translation: CASSPQGPETQYF.

The sample holds many counts of this clonotype. The chain has TRBV6-2 or TRBV6-3 and TRBJ2-5; D uncertain. CDR1 is MNHEY, CDR2 SVGEGT, per germline. This CDR3 region has 15 residues. V was cut by 5 bases and J by 5 bases, with 18 bases left in between. The CDR3 region has the DNA TGTGCCAGCAGTCTAGGGTCCACGTCGGCGGAGACCCAGTACTTC. It specifies CASSLGSTSAETQYF.

This clonotype was recorded at least ten times. The rearrangement uses TRBV7-3 and TRBJ1-1; D remains ambiguous. The CDR3 spans 16 residues. V shed 1 base and J shed 0 bases, with 12 bases lying between them. CDR1 SGHTA and CDR2 FQGTGA come from the germline V gene. CDR3 sequence: CASSLRGPEMNTEAFF. CDR3 sequence (DNA): TGTGCCAGCAGCTTAAGGGGTCCGGAGATGAACACTGAAGCTTTCTTT.

With respect to this clonotype: A junction end diverges from the germline sequence, so it may reflect a read error. V gene TRBV19 combines with J gene TRBJ1-6, with D maybe TRBD1 (6 bases). This CDR3 is built from 15 residues. CDR1 and CDR2 (germline): LNHDA, SQIVND (reference sequence). In nucleotides, the CDR3 is TGTGCCAGTAGTATTCTGGGCCAGGGGCAAGCACCCCCCCACTTT. This translates into CASSILGQGQAPPHF.

This clonotype was seen at least ten times. The chain carries TRBV20-1 and TRBJ1-5; D unresolved. The germline V gene has CDR1 DFQATT and CDR2 SNEGSKA (reference sequence). V gave up 6 bases and J gave up 0 bases, with 12 bases separating them. The CDR3 consists of 14 residues. The CDR3 region is CSAMDGRSNQPQHF. CDR3 coding DNA: TGCAGTGCCATGGACGGTCGTAGCAATCAGCCCCAGCATTTT.

There are many counts of this clonotype. This sequence joins TRBV28 and TRBJ2-5; D gene uncertain. V was shortened by 6 bases and J by 4 bases, with 18 bases between the two germline ends. Per germline, CDR1 MDHEN and CDR2 SYDVKM. This CDR3 is built from 15 residues. CDR3 in amino acids: CASRPSSRTAETQYF. DNA of the CDR3: TGTGCCAGCAGGCCCTCCTCAAGGACGGCAGAGACCCAGTACTTC. Variable domain in full (rest from reference TRBV28 and TRBJ2-5): DVKVTQSSRYLVKRTGEKVFLECVQDMDHENMFWYRQDPGLGLRLIYFSYDVKMKEKGDIPEGYSVSREKKERFSLILESASTNQTSMYLCASRPSSRTAETQYFGPGTRLLVL.

This chain connects TRBV20-1 to TRBJ2-7; 13 bases fit TRBD2. V was clipped by 5 bases and J by 0 bases; unmatched bases: 10. The CDR3 loop spans 17 amino acids. Germline V gene data show CDR1 as DFQATT and CDR2 as SNEGSKA (reference sequence). The CDR3 is CSAPPGLAGSSSYEQYF. CDR3 coding DNA: TGCAGTGCTCCCCCGGGACTAGCGGGGTCAAGCTCCTACGAGCAGTACTTC.

This clonotype was counted only a few times. The chain links TRBV11-1 to TRBJ2-7; D ambiguous. This CDR3 region has 15 residues. V lost 1 base and J 1 base, leaving 11 bases between the germline ends. Germline V gene sequence: CDR1 SGHAT, CDR2 FQDESV (reference sequence). CDR3 region: CASSLDRPSSYEQYF. CDR3 sequence (DNA): TGTGCCAGCAGCTTAGACAGACCCTCATCCTACGAGCAGTACTTC. The full variable domain, its missing parts supplied by reference TRBV11-1 and TRBJ2-7, is EAEVAQSPRYKITEKSQAVAFWCDPISGHATLYWYRQILGQGPELLVQFQDESVVDDSQLPKDRFSAERLKGVDSTLKIQPAELGDSAMYLCASSLDRPSSYEQYFGPGTRLTVT.

Ten or more counts support this clonotype. The chain employs TRBV6-1 and TRBJ1-2; no definite D call. V gave up 6 bases and J gave up 7 bases, with 12 bases separating them. The CDR3 has 12 amino acids. Per the germline V gene, CDR1 is MNHNS and CDR2 is SASEGT. CDR3 bases: TGTGCCAGCAGCCACAGTGAGGGTGGCTACACCTTC. This gives the protein CASSHSEGGYTF.

The table lists this clonotype with many counts. The chain links TRBV4-2 to TRBJ2-3; 11 positions agree with TRBD2. V trimming: 1 base; J trimming: 0 bases; junction bases outside the gene matches: 6. The length of the CDR3 is 18 residues. Per the germline V gene, CDR1 is LGHNA and CDR2 is YNFKEQ. The CDR3 is CASSQVAGGPGSTDTQYF. The CDR3, as DNA: TGTGCCAGCAGCCAAGTAGCGGGGGGGCCAGGGAGCACAGATACGCAGTATTTT.

This clonotype was recorded many times. The junction does not match germline at one end; this may be a read error. The gene calls are TRBV6-2 or TRBV6-3 and TRBJ1-1; tentative D call: TRBD1 (6 bases). The CDR3 extends over 13 amino acids. The germline gives CDR1 MNHEY, CDR2 SVGEGT. CDR3 residues: CASSDQGTTEAFF. CDR3 bases: TGTGCCAGCAGTGACCAGGGGACCACTGAAGCGTTCTTT.

The table lists this clonotype with a few counts. The CDR3 coding sequence is TGCGCCAGCAGCCAATACCCCACCATAAACTCCTACGAGCAGTACTTC. Translation gives CASSQYPTINSYEQYF. This sequence joins TRBV4-1 and TRBJ2-7; D ambiguous. The CDR3 is 16 residues long. The V and J ends lost 2 bases and 0 bases respectively, with 14 bases between them. Germline V gives CDR1 MGHRA, CDR2 YSYEKL.

This clonotype was seen a handful of times. A much more abundant neighbour one base away suggests this may be a read error. The chain carries TRBV11-2 and TRBJ2-7; 9 nucleotides match TRBD1. This CDR3 has 16 residues. Germline V gene data show CDR1 as SGHAT and CDR2 as FQNNGV. The CDR3 here is CASSLFPRDRVNEQHF. CDR3 nucleotides: TGTGCCAGCAGCTTATTTCCCCGGGACAGGGTTAACGAGCAGCACTTC.

This clonotype occurred many times. The chain is built from TRBV20-1 and TRBJ1-1; TRBD1 aligns across 7 bases. This CDR3 contains 15 residues. V lost 3 bases to trimming and J lost 0 bases; unmatched junction nucleotides: 7. Germline V gene sequence: CDR1 DFQATT, CDR2 SNEGSKA (reference sequence). This CDR3 is CSARVRDRLNTEAFF. The DNA for the CDR3 is TGCAGTGCTAGGGTAAGGGACAGACTGAACACTGAAGCTTTCTTT.

The chain is built from TRBV7-3 and TRBJ2-3; D could derive from TRBD1 or TRBD2 (5 bases each). The ends were cut back, 6 bases at V and 2 bases at J, with 9 bases in the middle. The germline V gene encodes CDR1 SGHTA and CDR2 FQGTGA. There are 13 residues in the CDR3. CDR3 region: CASSTGATDTQYF. The CDR3 DNA reads as TGTGCCAGCAGTACCGGGGCCACAGATACGCAGTATTTT.

The chain is built from TRBV29-1 and TRBJ2-7; 13 bases fit TRBD2. This CDR3 is built from 15 residues. V gave up 0 bases and J gave up 4 bases; unmatched junction bases: 3. From germline, CDR1 is SQVTM and CDR2 ANQGSEA. CDR3 DNA: TGCAGCGTTGAAGACCGGACTAGCGGGAGTTACGAGCAGTACTTC. Protein sequence: CSVEDRTSGSYEQYF.

This clonotype was detected many times. V is TRBV6-2 or TRBV6-3 and J is TRBJ2-2; 8 nucleotides line up with TRBD1. CDR3 length: 15 amino acids. The ends lost 5 bases at V and 5 bases at J; junction bases unmatched: 7. CDR1 and CDR2 from the germline V gene are MNHEY and SVGEGT. CDR3 in DNA: TGTGCCAGCAGTCAGGGGGCGATCGTAACCGGGGAGCTGTTTTTT. Translation gives CASSQGAIVTGELFF.

The sample holds many counts of this clonotype. The chain has TRBV28 and TRBJ2-5, with D perhaps TRBD1 or TRBD2 (5 bases each). Trimming cost V 6 bases and J 0 bases, with 17 bases left between them. The CDR3 is 16 amino acids. CDR1 and CDR2 (germline): MDHEN, SYDVKM. Here the CDR3 DNA reads TGTGCCAGCAGGATTCACCTCGAGGGGTACCAAGAGACCCAGTACTTC. It translates to CASRIHLEGYQETQYF.

A word on this clonotype: A much larger clone sits a single nucleotide away, making a read error possible. CDR3 loop: CASSPEPTGIPHNEQFF. The CDR3 DNA sequence: TGTGCCAGCAGCCCAGAGCCAACAGGGATTCCCCACAATGAGCAGTTCTTC. The rearrangement uses TRBV14 and TRBJ2-1; maybe TRBD1 (6 bases). CDR3 size: 17 residues. In germline, CDR1 is SGHDN, CDR2 FVKESK. Trimming stripped 4 bases from V and 5 bases from J, with 21 bases between.

To note about this clonotype: This may be a read error: a much more frequent sequence differs by one nucleotide. The rearrangement joins TRBV2 to TRBJ2-1; a weak D match, TRBD1 (6 bases). There are 12 residues in the CDR3. The V end was cut by 7 bases, the J end by 13 bases, with 17 bases between. CDR1 is SNHLY, CDR2 FYNNEI, per germline. The CDR3 sequence is CASNGQQETQFF. The DNA of the CDR3 is TGTGCCAGCAACGGACAGCAAGAGACCCAGTTCTTC.

This clonotype was counted ten times or more. V usage is TRBV7-2 and J usage is TRBJ1-1, with TRBD1 identical over 8 bases. CDR3 length: 14 amino acids. The germline gives CDR1 SGHTA, CDR2 FQGNSA. The V gene end was trimmed by 3 bases and the J gene end by 5 bases; junction bases not matched to a gene: 5. The CDR3 reads CASSLRQGWTEAFF. As DNA, the CDR3 is TGTGCCAGCAGCTTGAGACAGGGGTGGACTGAAGCTTTCTTT.

The table lists this clonotype with many counts. This chain uses TRBV12-3 or TRBV12-4 with TRBJ1-5, with TRBD1 as a possible D gene (5 bases). The CDR3 loop spans 18 amino acids. V lost 4 bases and J lost 4, with 23 bases in between. This chain's CDR3 is CASSYGQGAFLVNQPQHF. In DNA form, the CDR3 reads TGTGCCAGCAGTTACGGACAAGGAGCCTTCCTAGTTAATCAGCCCCAGCATTTT.

Many counts were recorded for this clonotype. The chain joins TRBV7-9 to TRBJ2-5, with 8 positions matching TRBD2. Trimming removed 1 base from V and 5 bases from J; junction bases left unmatched: 12. This CDR3 has 17 residues. Per germline, CDR1 SEHNR and CDR2 FQNEAQ (reference sequence). The CDR3 DNA follows: TGTGCCAGCAGCTTAGGGGGAGCGGGAGTCAGGACGGAGACCCAGTACTTC. As protein: CASSLGGAGVRTETQYF.

This clonotype was seen only once. A much larger clone differs from this one at a single base, so this may be a read error. The gene calls are TRBV12-3 or TRBV12-4 and TRBJ2-7; tentatively, D is TRBD1 (5 bases). V shed 2 bases and J shed 7 bases, with 18 bases lying between them. The CDR3 runs 15 residues. In DNA, the CDR3 is TGTGCCAGCAGTTTATTCGGACAATATAACAATGAGCAGTACTTC. Protein sequence: CASSLFGQYNNEQYF.